The 23 T cell receptor beta chains presented below share a single source sample, sequenced in a study of blood T cell repertoires in COVID-19. Only in-frame clones appear in the TCRdb table, and some are missing; sequencing was by immunoSEQ multiplex PCR. The sample records tens of thousands of clones, approximately 84% being singletons. Source material: peripheral blood. These TCRs come from a man in his 70s with active COVID-19.

In its sample, this clone was seen once. This chain connects TRBV2 to TRBJ2-2; unclear D gene. CDR1 and CDR2 (germline): SNHLY, FYNNEI. The CDR3 sequence is 12 residues long. V lost 5 bases and J lost 9, with 10 bases in between. The DNA of the CDR3 is TGTGCCAGCAGTCAACGCCAGTGGGAGCTGTTTTTT. Residues: CASSQRQWELFF.

This chain links TRBV4-1 with TRBJ1-1, with 8 positions matching TRBD1. The length of the CDR3 is 15 residues. V lost 3 bases and J lost 5; bases outside the gene matches: 8. Germline values: CDR1 MGHRA, CDR2 YSYEKL. CDR3 residues: CASSHQGARGTEAFF. The CDR3 bases are TGCGCCAGCAGCCATCAGGGGGCGCGTGGGACTGAAGCTTTCTTT.

By its share, this clone is medium-sized (0.01 to 0.1%). The chain joins TRBV5-1 to TRBJ1-2; D is possibly TRBD1 (5 bases). V shed 0 bases and J shed 2 bases, with 11 bases lying between them. CDR3 length equals 15 residues. The V gene's germline CDR1 is SGHRS and CDR2 YFSETQ. The CDR3 region is CASSLEPGQNYGYTF. The DNA for the CDR3 is TGCGCCAGCAGCTTGGAGCCAGGGCAGAACTATGGCTACACCTTC.

The V call is TRBV4-2, the J call TRBJ2-7; 9 bases are a match to TRBD2. CDR1 is LGHNA and CDR2 is YNFKEQ in the germline V gene. The CDR3 is 16 amino acids. Trimming cost V 1 base and J 7 bases; bases outside gene matches: 11. The chain's CDR3 is CASSQGTQRGVGEQYF. CDR3 bases: TGTGCCAGCAGCCAAGGAACCCAGCGGGGGGTGGGGGAGCAGTACTTC.

The gene calls are TRBV2 and TRBJ1-5; no firm D call. CDR1 and CDR2 (germline): SNHLY, FYNNEI. The CDR3 length is 15 residues. V was cut by 0 bases and J by 9 bases, with 15 bases left in between. The CDR3 sequence: CASSEALPDRGPQHF. CDR3 coding DNA: TGTGCCAGCAGTGAAGCGCTCCCCGACCGGGGGCCCCAGCATTTT.

V is TRBV6-5 and J is TRBJ2-3, with 8 bases matching TRBD1. CDR1 and CDR2 (germline): MNHEY, SVGAGI. The CDR3 is 15 amino acids. With 5 bases clipped from V and 8 bases from J, the junction kept 12 bases outside the gene matches. The CDR3 region has the DNA TGTGCCAGCAGTCCCCAGGGGGCACTGGTTGCTACGCAGTATTTT. Residues: CASSPQGALVATQYF.

The rearrangement links TRBV28 to TRBJ1-1, with D unclear. Trimming shortened V by 2 bases and J by 6 bases, and 7 bases separated the two germline ends. Germline values: CDR1 MDHEN, CDR2 SYDVKM. The CDR3 covers 12 residues. The CDR3 reads CASSLRGSEAFF. The DNA for the CDR3 is TGTGCCAGCAGTTTACGAGGCTCTGAAGCTTTCTTT.

V and J are TRBV6-6 and TRBJ1-6, with unresolved D. There are 16 residues in the CDR3. V gave up 6 bases and J gave up 0 bases, with 12 bases separating them. Germline V lookup: CDR1 MNHNY, CDR2 SVGAGI (reference sequence). CDR3 loop: CASSKQSSSYNSPLHF. The CDR3 DNA reads as TGTGCCAGCAGCAAACAGTCCAGCTCCTATAATTCACCCCTCCACTTT.

This clone was observed a few times. The chain is built from TRBV7-9 and TRBJ1-1; 8 nucleotides match TRBD1. Germline lookup yields CDR1 SEHNR and CDR2 FQNEAQ (reference sequence). This CDR3 spans 12 amino acids. The trim removed 5 bases at V and 4 bases at J, leaving 0 bases unmatched. The DNA of the CDR3 is TGTGCCAGCAGCACAGGGGGCACTGAAGCTTTCTTT. Amino acid sequence: CASSTGGTEAFF.

The V call is TRBV5-4, the J call TRBJ2-7; D may be TRBD1 (6 bases). The CDR3 is made up of 13 amino acids. V shed 4 bases and J shed 6 bases, with 14 bases lying between them. CDR1 is SGHNT, CDR2 YYREEE, per germline (reference sequence). The CDR3 sequence: CASSAGQIREQYF. The CDR3 DNA reads as TGTGCCAGCAGCGCCGGACAGATCCGCGAGCAGTACTTC.

This clone has a single count. CDR3 sequence: CASSLVAGGLGDTQYF. CDR3 nucleotides: TGCGCCAGCAGCTTGGTAGCGGGGGGGCTAGGAGATACGCAGTATTTT. The rearrangement joins TRBV5-1 to TRBJ2-3, with TRBD2 matching over 11 bases. CDR3 length equals 16 residues. Germline loops: CDR1 SGHRS, CDR2 YFSETQ. Germline trimming cut 0 bases from V and 5 bases from J; bases unmatched to any gene: 5.

This chain links TRBV5-5 with TRBJ2-7; 7 bases align to TRBD1. The CDR3 totals 13 residues. V shed 7 bases, J shed 0 bases, and the junction held 4 bases outside the gene matches. Per the germline V gene, CDR1 is SGHKS and CDR2 is YYEKEE (reference sequence). In nucleotides, the CDR3 is TGTGCCAGCTTTCGGGACAGCTCCTACGAGCAGTACTTC. It is translated as CASFRDSSYEQYF.

The sample holds one count of this clone. V gene TRBV18 combines with J gene TRBJ2-2; a possible D gene is TRBD1 (6 bases). The V gene's germline CDR1 is KGHSH and CDR2 LQKENI. The CDR3 has 18 amino acids. V lost 3 bases to trimming and J lost 2 bases, with 19 bases between them. The DNA of the CDR3 is TGTGCCAGCTCACCCACTCAGCGGACAGAGACAAACACCGGGGAGCTGTTTTTT. It encodes CASSPTQRTETNTGELFF.

The gene calls are TRBV7-9 and TRBJ2-3; TRBD2 matches at 11 bases. The germline gives CDR1 SEHNR, CDR2 FQNEAQ (reference sequence). This CDR3 is built from 16 residues. Trimming took 7 bases from V and 3 from J; bases not matched to a gene: 9. In DNA, the CDR3 is TGTGCCAGCATTCCGGGACTAGCGGCAGTAACAGATACGCAGTATTTT. It is translated as CASIPGLAAVTDTQYF. Filled out from reference TRBV7-9 and TRBJ2-3, the complete variable domain reads DTGVSQNPRHKITKRGQNVTFRCDPISEHNRLYWYRQTLGQGPEFLTYFQNEAQLEKSRLLSDRFSAERPKGSFSTLEIQRTEQGDSAMYLCASIPGLAAVTDTQYFGPGTRLTVL.

The CDR3: CASSIGRPGTGELFF. CDR3 DNA: TGTGCCAGCAGTATCGGGAGGCCAGGGACCGGGGAGCTGTTTTTT. The rearrangement uses TRBV28 and TRBJ2-2; 7 bases match TRBD2. This CDR3 is 15 amino acids long. Per the germline V gene, CDR1 is MDHEN and CDR2 is SYDVKM. After removal of 5 bases from V and 5 bases from J, the junction contained 8 bases not matched to a gene.

The gene calls are TRBV14 and TRBJ1-2; D possibly corresponds to TRBD1 (6 bases). V lost 2 bases and J 3 bases, leaving 7 bases between the germline ends. The CDR3 contains 13 residues. The germline V gene encodes CDR1 SGHDN and CDR2 FVKESK. CDR3 DNA sequence: TGTGCCAGCAGCCAACACAGGGACTATGGCTACACCTTC. This gives the protein CASSQHRDYGYTF.

This clone was counted once. V and J are TRBV7-9 and TRBJ2-3; 7 bases map to TRBD2. Germline loops: CDR1 SEHNR, CDR2 FQNEAQ (reference sequence). Trimming at V came to 5 bases and at J to 1 base, leaving 6 bases not matched to a gene. The CDR3 covers 15 residues. In DNA, the CDR3 is TGTGCCAGCAGCCCCCTGGGGGGGGGCACAGATACGCAGTATTTT. It is translated as CASSPLGGGTDTQYF.

The CDR3 DNA reads TGTGCCAGCAGCTTAGCCACAGGGCGGGCAGATACGCAGTATTTT. Its protein product is CASSLATGRADTQYF. V is TRBV7-9 and J is TRBJ2-3; the D gene is possibly TRBD1 (6 bases). V lost 0 bases and J lost 4, with 11 bases in between. This CDR3 has 15 residues. Germline V CDR1 and CDR2: SEHNR, FQNEAQ (reference sequence).

The chain couples TRBV28 to TRBJ1-3; D is uncertain. CDR1 and CDR2 (germline): MDHEN, SYDVKM. Trimming took off 6 bases at V and 0 bases at J, with 3 bases between the two ends. CDR3 length: 12 amino acids. The CDR3 DNA follows: TGTGCCAGCAGGAGCTCTGGAAACACCATATATTTT. Encoded protein: CASRSSGNTIYF.

The V and J genes are TRBV18 and TRBJ2-3; 7 bases fit TRBD2. The CDR3 totals 16 residues. The junction had 8 bases not matched to a gene; V was cut back by 3 bases and J by 2 bases. Germline V gene data show CDR1 as KGHSH and CDR2 as LQKENI. The CDR3 DNA reads TGTGCCAGCTCACCGGCTGCCGGGGGGATCACAGATACGCAGTATTTT. Protein product: CASSPAAGGITDTQYF.

V is TRBV5-1 and J is TRBJ1-3; the D gene is possibly TRBD1 (5 bases). The CDR3 covers 14 residues. V lost 4 bases, J lost 2 bases, and 10 bases lay in between. CDR1 and CDR2 (germline): SGHRS, YFSETQ. The DNA of the CDR3 is TGCGCCAGCAGCGCCGGGGGGGCTGGAAACACCATATATTTT. Residues: CASSAGGAGNTIYF.

V gene TRBV28 combines with J gene TRBJ2-7, with 9 bases identical to TRBD2. J gave up 0 bases and V 8 bases, and 8 bases lay outside the gene matches. Germline-derived CDR1 and CDR2 are MDHEN and SYDVKM. The CDR3 covers 15 residues. The DNA for the CDR3 is TGTGCCAGCCGCGGGGCGGGGGGGCCCTCCTACGAGCAGTACTTC. It is translated as CASRGAGGPSYEQYF. Variable domain in full (rest from reference TRBV28 and TRBJ2-7): DVKVTQSSRYLVKRTGEKVFLECVQDMDHENMFWYRQDPGLGLRLIYFSYDVKMKEKGDIPEGYSVSREKKERFSLILESASTNQTSMYLCASRGAGGPSYEQYFGPGTRLTVT.

This sequence joins TRBV5-4 and TRBJ2-4, with D tentatively TRBD2 (6 bases). V lost 4 bases to trimming and J lost 3 bases, with 14 bases between them. The CDR3 is made up of 15 amino acids. CDR1 and CDR2 (germline): SGHNT, YYREEE (reference sequence). The CDR3: CASSLEGQNKNIQYF. The CDR3 DNA follows: TGTGCCAGCAGCCTGGAGGGGCAGAACAAAAACATTCAGTACTTC. Complete variable domain (other parts from reference TRBV5-4 and TRBJ2-4): ETGVTQSPTHLIKTRGQQVTLRCSSQSGHNTVSWYQQALGQGPQFIFQYYREEENGRGNFPPRFSGLQFPNYSSELNVNALELDDSALYLCASSLEGQNKNIQYFGAGTRLSVL.